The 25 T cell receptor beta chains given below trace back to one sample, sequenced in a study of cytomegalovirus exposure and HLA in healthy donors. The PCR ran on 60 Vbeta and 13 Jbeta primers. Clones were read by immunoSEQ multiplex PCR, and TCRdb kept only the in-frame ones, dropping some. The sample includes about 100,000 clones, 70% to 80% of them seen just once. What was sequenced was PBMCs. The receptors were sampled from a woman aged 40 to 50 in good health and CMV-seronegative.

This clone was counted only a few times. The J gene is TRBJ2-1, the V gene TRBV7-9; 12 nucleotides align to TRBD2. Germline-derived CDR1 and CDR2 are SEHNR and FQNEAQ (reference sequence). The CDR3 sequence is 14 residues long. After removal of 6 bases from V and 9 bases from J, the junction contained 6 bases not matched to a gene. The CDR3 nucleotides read TGTGCCAGCAGGACTAGCGGGAGAGGAACTGAGCAGTTCTTC. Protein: CASRTSGRGTEQFF.

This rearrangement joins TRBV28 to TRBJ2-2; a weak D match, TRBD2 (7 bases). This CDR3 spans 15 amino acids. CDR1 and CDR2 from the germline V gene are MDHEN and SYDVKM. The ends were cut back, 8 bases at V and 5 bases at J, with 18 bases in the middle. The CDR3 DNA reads TGTGCCAGCGATCAAGGGGGGGGCTGGACCGGGGAGCTGTTTTTT. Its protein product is CASDQGGGWTGELFF.

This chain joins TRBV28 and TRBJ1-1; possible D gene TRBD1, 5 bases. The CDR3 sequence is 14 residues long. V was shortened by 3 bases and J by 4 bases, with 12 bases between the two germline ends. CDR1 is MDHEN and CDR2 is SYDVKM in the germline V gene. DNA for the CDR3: TGTGCCAGCAGTTTCGAGACAGTGGCCACTGAAGCTTTCTTT. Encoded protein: CASSFETVATEAFF.

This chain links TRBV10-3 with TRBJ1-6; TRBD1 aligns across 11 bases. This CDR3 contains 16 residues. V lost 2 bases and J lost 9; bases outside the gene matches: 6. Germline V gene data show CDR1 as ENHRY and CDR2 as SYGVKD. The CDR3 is CAISELGGTGGSPLHF. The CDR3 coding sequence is TGTGCCATCAGTGAGCTTGGGGGGACAGGGGGTTCACCCCTCCACTTT.

CDR3 amino acids: CASSLDGGLAGSREQYF. The CDR3 bases are TGCGCCAGCAGCTTGGACGGGGGACTAGCGGGATCACGCGAGCAGTACTTC. The chain has TRBV5-1 and TRBJ2-7, with 13 nucleotides matching TRBD2. The length of the CDR3 is 17 residues. CDR1 is SGHRS and CDR2 is YFSETQ in the germline V gene. V dropped 0 bases and J dropped 6; count of bases not matched to a gene: 9. Supplemented by reference TRBV5-1 and TRBJ2-7, the full variable domain reads KAGVTQTPRYLIKTRGQQVTLSCSPISGHRSVSWYQQTPGQGLQFLFEYFSETQRNKGNFPGRFSGRQFSNSRSEMNVSTLELGDSALYLCASSLDGGLAGSREQYFGPGTRLTVT.

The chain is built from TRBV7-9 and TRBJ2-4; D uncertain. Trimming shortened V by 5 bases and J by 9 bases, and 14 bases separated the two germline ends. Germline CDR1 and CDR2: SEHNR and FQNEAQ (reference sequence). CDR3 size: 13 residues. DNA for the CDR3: TGTGCCAGCAGCCCTCGATTCGGTGGCATTCAGTACTTC. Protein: CASSPRFGGIQYF. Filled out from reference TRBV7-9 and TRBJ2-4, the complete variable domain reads DTGVSQNPRHKITKRGQNVTFRCDPISEHNRLYWYRQTLGQGPEFLTYFQNEAQLEKSRLLSDRFSAERPKGSFSTLEIQRTEQGDSAMYLCASSPRFGGIQYFGAGTRLSVL.

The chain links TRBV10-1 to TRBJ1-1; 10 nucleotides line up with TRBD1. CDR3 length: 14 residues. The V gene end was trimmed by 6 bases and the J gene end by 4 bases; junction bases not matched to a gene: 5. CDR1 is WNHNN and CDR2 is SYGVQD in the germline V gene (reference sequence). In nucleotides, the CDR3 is TGCGCCAGCAGCACCGGGACAGGGGCCACTGAAGCTTTCTTT. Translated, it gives CASSTGTGATEAFF.

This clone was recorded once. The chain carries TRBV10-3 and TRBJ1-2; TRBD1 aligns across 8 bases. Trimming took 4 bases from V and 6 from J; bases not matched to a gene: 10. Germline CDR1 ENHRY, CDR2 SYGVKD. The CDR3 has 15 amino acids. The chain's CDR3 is CAISGEQDRAHGYTF. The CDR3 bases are TGTGCCATCAGTGGGGAGCAGGACAGGGCCCATGGCTACACCTTC.

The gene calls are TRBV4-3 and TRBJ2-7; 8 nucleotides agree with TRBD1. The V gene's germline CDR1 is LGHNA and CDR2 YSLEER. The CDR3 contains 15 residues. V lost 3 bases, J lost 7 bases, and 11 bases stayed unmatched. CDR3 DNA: TGCGCCAGCAGCCAGGCCGGGACAGGTCCTCGGGAGCAGTACTTC. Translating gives CASSQAGTGPREQYF.

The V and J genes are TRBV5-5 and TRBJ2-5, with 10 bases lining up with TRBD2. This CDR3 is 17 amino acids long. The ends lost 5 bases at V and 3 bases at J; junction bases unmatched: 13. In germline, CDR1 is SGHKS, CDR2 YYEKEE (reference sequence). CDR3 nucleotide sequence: TGTGCCAGCAGTTACTTTTCTAGCGGGGGTAGAAAAGAGACCCAGTACTTC. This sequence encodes CASSYFSSGGRKETQYF.

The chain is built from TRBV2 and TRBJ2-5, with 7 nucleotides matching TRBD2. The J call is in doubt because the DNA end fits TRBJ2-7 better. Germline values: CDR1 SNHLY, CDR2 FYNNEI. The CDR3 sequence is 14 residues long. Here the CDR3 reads CASSEQLAMPEQYF. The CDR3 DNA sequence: TGTGCCAGCAGCGAACAACTAGCGATGCCCGAGCAGTACTTC.

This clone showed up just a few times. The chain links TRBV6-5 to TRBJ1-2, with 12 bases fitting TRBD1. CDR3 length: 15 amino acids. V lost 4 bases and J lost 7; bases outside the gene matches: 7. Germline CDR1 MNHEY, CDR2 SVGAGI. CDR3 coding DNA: TGTGCCAGCAGTTCACCGGGACAGGGGGCCTCTGGCTACACCTTC. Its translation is CASSSPGQGASGYTF.

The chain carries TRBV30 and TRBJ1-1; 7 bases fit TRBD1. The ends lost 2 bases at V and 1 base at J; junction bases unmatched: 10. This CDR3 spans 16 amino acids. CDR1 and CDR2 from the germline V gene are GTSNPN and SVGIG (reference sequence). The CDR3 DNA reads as TGTGCCTGGAGTCCACCGAGACAGGGTAGGAACACTGAAGCTTTCTTT. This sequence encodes CAWSPPRQGRNTEAFF.

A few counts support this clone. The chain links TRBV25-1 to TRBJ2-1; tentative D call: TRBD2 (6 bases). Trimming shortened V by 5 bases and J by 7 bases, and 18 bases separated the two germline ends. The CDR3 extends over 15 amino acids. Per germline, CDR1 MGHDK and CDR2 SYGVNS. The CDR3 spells CASSPRDSRANEQFF. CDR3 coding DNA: TGTGCCAGCAGTCCCCGGGACTCCCGAGCGAATGAGCAGTTCTTC.

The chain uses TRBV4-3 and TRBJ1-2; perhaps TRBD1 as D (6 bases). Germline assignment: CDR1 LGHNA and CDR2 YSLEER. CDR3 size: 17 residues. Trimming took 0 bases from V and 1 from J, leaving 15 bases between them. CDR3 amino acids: CASSQESQGRLNYGYTF. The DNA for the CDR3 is TGCGCCAGCAGCCAAGAGTCTCAGGGGCGACTTAACTATGGCTACACCTTC.

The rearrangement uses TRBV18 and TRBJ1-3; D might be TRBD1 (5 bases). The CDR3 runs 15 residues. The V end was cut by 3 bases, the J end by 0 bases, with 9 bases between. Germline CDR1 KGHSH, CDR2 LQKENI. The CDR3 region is CASSPDTSSGNTIYF. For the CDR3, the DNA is TGTGCCAGCTCACCGGACACAAGCTCTGGAAACACCATATATTTT. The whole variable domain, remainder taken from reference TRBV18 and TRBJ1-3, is NAGVMQNPRHLVRRRGQEARLRCSPMKGHSHVYWYRQLPEEGLKFMVYLQKENIIDESGMPKERFSAEFPKEGPSILRIQQVVRGDSAAYFCASSPDTSSGNTIYFGEGSWLTVV.

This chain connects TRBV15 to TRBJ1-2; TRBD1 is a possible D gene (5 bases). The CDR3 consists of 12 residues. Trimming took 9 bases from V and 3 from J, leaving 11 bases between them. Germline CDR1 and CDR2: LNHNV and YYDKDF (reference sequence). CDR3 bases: TGTGCCACTAGCGGGGCGGACTATGGCTACACCTTC. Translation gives CATSGADYGYTF.

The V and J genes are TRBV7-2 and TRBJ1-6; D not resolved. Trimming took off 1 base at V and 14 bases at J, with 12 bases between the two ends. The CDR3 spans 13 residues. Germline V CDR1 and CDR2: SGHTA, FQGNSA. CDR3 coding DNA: TGTGCCAGCAGCTTAGGCATCGCCTTAGCCCTCCACTTT. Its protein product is CASSLGIALALHF.

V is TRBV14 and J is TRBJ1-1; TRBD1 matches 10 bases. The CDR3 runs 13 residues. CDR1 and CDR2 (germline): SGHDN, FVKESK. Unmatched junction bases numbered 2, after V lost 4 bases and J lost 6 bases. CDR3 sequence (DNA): TGTGCCAGCAGCCGGACAGGGGGGGCTGAAGCTTTCTTT. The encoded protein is CASSRTGGAEAFF.

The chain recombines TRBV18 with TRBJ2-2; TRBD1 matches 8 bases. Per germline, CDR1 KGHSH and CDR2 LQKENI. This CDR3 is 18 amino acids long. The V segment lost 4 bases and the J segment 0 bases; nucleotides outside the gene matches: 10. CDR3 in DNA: TGTGCCAGCTCACGACGAGGGACAGGAGGCCCGAACACCGGGGAGCTGTTTTTT. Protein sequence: CASSRRGTGGPNTGELFF.

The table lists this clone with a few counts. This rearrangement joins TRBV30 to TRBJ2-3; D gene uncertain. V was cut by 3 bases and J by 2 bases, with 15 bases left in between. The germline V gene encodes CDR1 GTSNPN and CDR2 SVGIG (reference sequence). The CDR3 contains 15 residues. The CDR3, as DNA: TGTGCCTGGAGCGGTGATATAGCCATCACAGATACGCAGTATTTT. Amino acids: CAWSGDIAITDTQYF.

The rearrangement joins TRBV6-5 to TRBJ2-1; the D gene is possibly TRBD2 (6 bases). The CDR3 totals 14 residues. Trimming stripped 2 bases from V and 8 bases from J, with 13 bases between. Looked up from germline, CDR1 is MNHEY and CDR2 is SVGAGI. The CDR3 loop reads CASSYKSGVHEQFF. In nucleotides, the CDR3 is TGTGCCAGCAGTTACAAATCGGGGGTGCATGAGCAGTTCTTC.

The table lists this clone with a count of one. The CDR3 DNA is TGTGCCAGCAGCTTGGCCATCCTTAGCGGGAGTGACTCCTACGAGCAGTACTTC. Translation: CASSLAILSGSDSYEQYF. The rearrangement joins TRBV5-5 to TRBJ2-7; 9 bases are a match to TRBD2. CDR3 size: 18 residues. The V and J ends lost 0 bases and 0 bases, in that order; junction bases with no gene match: 10. Germline loops: CDR1 SGHKS, CDR2 YYEKEE (reference sequence).

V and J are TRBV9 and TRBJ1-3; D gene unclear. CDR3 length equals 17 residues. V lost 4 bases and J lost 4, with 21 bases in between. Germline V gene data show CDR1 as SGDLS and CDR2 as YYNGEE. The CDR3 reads CASSFLPPDTEGNTIYF. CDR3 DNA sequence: TGTGCCAGCAGCTTCCTCCCCCCAGACACCGAGGGAAACACCATATATTTT.

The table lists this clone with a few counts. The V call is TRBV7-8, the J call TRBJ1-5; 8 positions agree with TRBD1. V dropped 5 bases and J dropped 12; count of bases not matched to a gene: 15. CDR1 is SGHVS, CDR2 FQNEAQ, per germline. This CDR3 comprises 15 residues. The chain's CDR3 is CASSPRTGPAMLQHF. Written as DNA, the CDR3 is TGTGCCAGCAGCCCACGGACAGGGCCCGCTATGCTCCAGCATTTT.